The 20 T cell receptor beta chains below come from one sample, sequenced in a study of cytomegalovirus exposure and HLA in healthy donors (TCRdb year 2017). The library was made by the immunoSEQ multiplex PCR assay. For the multiplex PCR, a mixture combining 60 forward primers for TCR Vbeta segments and 13 reverse primers for TCR Jbeta segments was used. TCRdb stores this immuneACCESS table with in-frame sequences only. Part of the clones is absent; in the studies checked, under half of the shortfall reflects unresolved V genes, and no reason is known for the rest. The sample table shows over 150,000 clones, and 60% to 80% are seen once. The ten largest clones take up about 13% of the sample. Sequenced material: PBMCs. These receptors came from a man aged 25-45 years in good health and CMV-seropositive.

V is TRBV5-6 and J is TRBJ2-2; D unresolved. The CDR3 length is 12 residues. V was pared by 4 bases and J by 6 bases, with 7 bases between. Germline V gene sequence: CDR1 SGHDT, CDR2 YYEEEE. The CDR3 coding sequence is TGTGCCAGCAGCACGTCGGCCGGGGAGCTGTTTTTT. Residues: CASSTSAGELFF.

This chain links TRBV7-9 with TRBJ1-6; maybe TRBD1 (6 bases). V lost 3 bases, J lost 5 bases, and 11 bases lay in between. Germline V gives CDR1 SEHNR, CDR2 FQNEAQ (reference sequence). The CDR3 totals 15 residues. The CDR3 nucleotides are TGTGCCAGCAGCTTTGGGACACTTAATAATTCACCCCTCCACTTT. Translating gives CASSFGTLNNSPLHF.

The chain is built from TRBV11-2 and TRBJ2-1, with D tentatively TRBD1 (5 bases). CDR1 is SGHAT, CDR2 FQNNGV, per germline. Trimming took off 6 bases at V and 9 bases at J, with 12 bases between the two ends. The CDR3 totals 12 residues. CDR3 DNA sequence: TGTGCCAGCAGTTTTCAGGGCGGTGAGCAGTTCTTC. It codes for CASSFQGGEQFF.

The V and J genes are TRBV5-6 and TRBJ2-5; no reliable D call. The end of the DNA fits TRBJ2-7 better, so the J call may be wrong. The germline CDR1 and CDR2 sequences are SGHDT and YYEEEE. CDR3 length: 13 amino acids. This chain's CDR3 is CASSLTTSYEQYF. CDR3 nucleotide sequence: TGTGCCAGCAGCCTGACAACCTCCTACGAGCAGTACTTC.

In nucleotides, the CDR3 is TGTGCCAGCAGCTCAACTAGCTGGGTAGGCAATGAGCAGTTCTTC. It codes for CASSSTSWVGNEQFF. This chain connects TRBV28 to TRBJ2-1; D possibly corresponds to TRBD2 (6 bases). The CDR3 length is 15 residues. Germline-derived CDR1 and CDR2 are MDHEN and SYDVKM. Trimming shortened V by 6 bases and J by 6 bases, and 18 bases separated the two germline ends.

This clone showed up just once. The gene calls are TRBV4-1 and TRBJ2-1, with 9 bases aligning to TRBD1. CDR3 length: 15 residues. The V and J ends lost 1 base and 6 bases, in that order; junction bases with no gene match: 4. Germline V gene lookup returns CDR1 MGHRA and CDR2 YSYEKL. Here the CDR3 DNA reads TGCGCCAGCAGCCAAGGGACAGGGGAAAGCAATGAGCAGTTCTTC. Translated, it gives CASSQGTGESNEQFF.

The V call is TRBV27, the J call TRBJ2-1; TRBD2 is a possible D gene (5 bases). Germline assignment: CDR1 MNHEY and CDR2 SMNVEV (reference sequence). Trimming stripped 4 bases from V and 11 bases from J, with 15 bases between. The length of the CDR3 is 13 residues. The CDR3 nucleotides are TGTGCCAGCAGTTCCAGCGCGGGCCCCAAGCAGTTCTTC. It codes for CASSSSAGPKQFF.

The V call is TRBV6-6, the J call TRBJ1-2; 11 nucleotides match TRBD1. Germline V gene lookup returns CDR1 MNHNY and CDR2 SVGAGI (reference sequence). V gave up 6 bases and J gave up 8 bases; unmatched junction bases: 8. CDR3 length equals 14 residues. In nucleotides, the CDR3 is TGTGCCAGCAGCACCGGGACAGGGGGACGGGGCTACACCTTC. Translating it yields CASSTGTGGRGYTF.

The chain combines TRBV10-3 with TRBJ2-2, with D possibly matching TRBD2 (5 bases). CDR3 length equals 14 residues. In germline, CDR1 is ENHRY, CDR2 SYGVKD. V lost 3 bases to trimming and J lost 5 bases, with 10 bases between them. The CDR3 nucleotides are TGTGCCATCAGTGAATCCGGCGGGACCGGGGAGCTGTTTTTT. Translating gives CAISESGGTGELFF.

This chain connects TRBV4-2 to TRBJ1-2; no firm D call. The germline V gene encodes CDR1 LGHNA and CDR2 YNFKEQ. The germline V and J ends were trimmed by 1 base and 2 bases, with 20 bases remaining between them. The CDR3 runs 18 residues. The CDR3 protein is CASSQGVSGGSPNYGYTF. The CDR3 DNA follows: TGTGCCAGCAGCCAAGGGGTTTCCGGAGGGAGCCCCAACTATGGCTACACCTTC.

This chain connects TRBV19 to TRBJ1-1, with D possibly being TRBD1 (6 bases). Germline CDR1 and CDR2: LNHDA and SQIVND (reference sequence). There are 13 residues in the CDR3. V shed 10 bases and J shed 0 bases, with 12 bases lying between them. The CDR3 is CATTGTMNTEAFF. CDR3 coding DNA: TGTGCCACTACAGGGACCATGAACACTGAAGCTTTCTTT.

V and J are TRBV15 and TRBJ2-1; D may be TRBD2 (5 bases). V was clipped by 0 bases and J by 4 bases, with 10 bases between them. CDR3 size: 15 residues. CDR1 is LNHNV, CDR2 YYDKDF, per germline (reference sequence). The DNA for the CDR3 is TGTGCCACCAGCAGAGAAGTAACTAGGTACAATGAGCAGTTCTTC. The encoded protein is CATSREVTRYNEQFF.

The chain links TRBV6-6 to TRBJ2-7; 9 bases are shared with TRBD1. The germline V gene encodes CDR1 MNHNY and CDR2 SVGAGI (reference sequence). V was pared by 6 bases and J by 3 bases, with 6 bases of the junction left unmatched. The CDR3 is made up of 14 amino acids. CDR3 nucleotides: TGTGCCAGCAGAAATTCGGGACAGGGCTACGAGCAGTACTTC. The encoded protein is CASRNSGQGYEQYF.

The chain joins TRBV12-5 to TRBJ1-5; the D gene is possibly TRBD1 (6 bases). CDR1 is LGHNT and CDR2 is FRNRAP in the germline V gene. The CDR3 spans 14 residues. Deletions cut 6 bases from V and 5 bases from J, with 14 bases between. CDR3 DNA: TGTGCTAGTGGGGGGGGGCAAGTCGATCAGCCCCAGCATTTT. Its translation: CASGGGQVDQPQHF.

This chain uses TRBV19 with TRBJ1-2, with 12 bases that match TRBD1. Germline CDR1 is LNHDA and CDR2 is SQIVND (reference sequence). The CDR3 is made up of 14 amino acids. J gave up 8 bases and V 10 bases, and 11 bases lay outside the gene matches. In nucleotides, the CDR3 is TGTGCCACATCAATAGAAGGGACAGGGGGCGGCTACACCTTC. This encodes CATSIEGTGGGYTF.

This clone was found a few times. The chain links TRBV11-2 to TRBJ2-7; maybe TRBD1 (5 bases). Trimming stripped 4 bases from V and 2 bases from J, with 18 bases between. CDR1 is SGHAT, CDR2 FQNNGV, per germline. This CDR3 is 16 amino acids long. In DNA, the CDR3 is TGTGCCAGCAGCTCCCGGAGACAGTCTGCCACCTACGAGCAGTACTTC. Its protein product is CASSSRRQSATYEQYF. Full variable domain (remainder filled in from reference TRBV11-2 and TRBJ2-7): EAGVAQSPRYKIIEKRQSVAFWCNPISGHATLYWYQQILGQGPKLLIQFQNNGVVDDSQLPKDRFSAERLKGVDSTLKIQPAKLEDSAVYLCASSSRRQSATYEQYFGPGTRLTVT.

The chain has TRBV27 and TRBJ2-2, with D maybe TRBD1 (5 bases). Deletions cut 3 bases from V and 10 bases from J, with 12 bases between. Germline loops: CDR1 MNHEY, CDR2 SMNVEV (reference sequence). CDR3 size: 13 residues. The CDR3 region is CASSFTGSQELFF. CDR3 DNA: TGTGCCAGCAGTTTCACAGGCTCCCAGGAGCTGTTTTTT.

The chain recombines TRBV6-5 with TRBJ2-7; 14 bases agree with TRBD2. The trim removed 6 bases at V and 3 bases at J, leaving 4 bases unmatched. The germline V gene encodes CDR1 MNHEY and CDR2 SVGAGI. The CDR3 length is 15 residues. The CDR3 nucleotides read TGTGCCAGCAGAACGGGACTAGCGGGAGTCTACGAGCAGTACTTC. Protein sequence: CASRTGLAGVYEQYF.

This clone was recorded a few times. The chain is built from TRBV7-6 and TRBJ2-7; D is uncertain. V was clipped by 5 bases and J by 3 bases, with 11 bases between them. The CDR3 totals 13 residues. CDR1 SGHVS and CDR2 FNYEAQ come from the germline V gene. CDR3 sequence (DNA): TGTGCCAGCAGCCCCCGGGTTGACTACGAGCAGTACTTC. Residues: CASSPRVDYEQYF.

The CDR3 nucleotides read TGTGCCAGTAGTCGTGCTAGCGGGAGGGACGAGCAGTACTTC. Protein product: CASSRASGRDEQYF. The gene calls are TRBV19 and TRBJ2-7; 12 bases match TRBD2. Germline CDR1 and CDR2: LNHDA and SQIVND (reference sequence). Trimming took 5 bases from V and 5 from J; bases not matched to a gene: 4. The CDR3 is 14 residues long.